This is a list of T cell receptor beta chains from one sample in a study of technical replicates of blood from several donors. Assay: immunoSEQ multiplex PCR; the TCRdb copy retains only in-frame clones and omits some. The profile shows approximately 59,000 clones, about 95% of them singletons. The source material was PBMCs. The source of these receptors is a human donor in good health. Some clones in this sample may be carry-over from other donors' samples. Each CDR3 is given with its conserved first and last residue. The order of the fields is V gene, CDR3 length, J gene, clone size, D gene, CDR3 protein, CDR3 DNA. D genes are given only for firm matches. The listing skips clone size in some rows; elsewhere it reads once, few, many or a size class.

TRBV5-1	17	TRBJ1-2	.	TRBD1	CASSLPTGGRGNYGYTF	TGCGCCAGCAGCCTCCCGACAGGGGGCCGGGGTAACTATGGCTACACCTTC
TRBV11-2	15	TRBJ2-7	.	.	CASSFGRGYSYEQYF	TGTGCCAGCAGCTTCGGCAGGGGATACTCCTACGAGCAGTACTTC
TRBV6-5	12	TRBJ1-2	.	TRBD1	CASSRQGVGYTF	TGTGCCAGCAGTCGACAGGGGGTAGGCTACACCTTC
TRBV29-1	13	TRBJ1-2	.	TRBD1	CSVQTGMGYGYTF	TGCAGCGTTCAGACAGGGATGGGCTATGGCTACACCTTC
TRBV6-1	14	TRBJ1-1	.	TRBD1	CASSEARTGIEAFF	TGTGCCAGCAGTGAAGCGCGGACAGGGATTGAAGCTTTCTTT
TRBV4-3	16	TRBJ1-1	.	TRBD1	CASSQSLDRGGTEAFF	TGCGCCAGCAGCCAGTCACTTGACAGGGGAGGCACTGAAGCTTTCTTT
TRBV2	14	TRBJ2-2	.	.	CASSPTPSTGELFF	TGTGCCAGCAGTCCAACGCCTAGCACCGGGGAGCTGTTTTTT
TRBV7-2	17	TRBJ1-2	.	TRBD1	CASRPRTAGQGARGYTF	TGTGCCAGCAGACCCCGGACGGCGGGACAGGGGGCTCGTGGCTACACCTTC
TRBV27	12	TRBJ1-2	once	TRBD1	CASRTGGYGYTF	TGTGCCAGCAGGACAGGGGGCTATGGCTACACCTTC
TRBV9	12	TRBJ1-1	medium-sized	.	CASSGGGAEAFF	TGTGCCAGCAGTGGAGGAGGGGCTGAAGCTTTCTTT
TRBV19	15	TRBJ2-1	.	.	CASSFLGTQNNEQFF	TGTGCCAGTAGTTTCCTGGGGACTCAGAACAATGAGCAGTTCTTC
TRBV7-8	16	TRBJ2-1	.	TRBD2	CASSLIGLAGYNEQFF	TGTGCCAGCAGCTTAATAGGGCTAGCGGGGTACAATGAGCAGTTCTTC
TRBV7-3	14	TRBJ2-3	.	.	CASSANRDFKTQYF	TGTGCCAGCAGCGCCAACCGGGACTTCAAGACGCAGTATTTT
TRBV25-1	15	TRBJ2-5	once	TRBD2	CASSAPAGLTETQYF	TGTGCCAGCAGTGCGCCCGCGGGACTAACAGAGACCCAGTACTTC
TRBV7-9	19	TRBJ2-1	.	TRBD2	CASSLRASTSLGSYNEQFF	TGTGCCAGCAGCTTACGGGCATCGACTAGCTTAGGCTCCTACAATGAGCAGTTCTTC
TRBV7-9	12	TRBJ1-1	.	.	CATIGGYTEAFF	TGTGCCACGATAGGGGGATACACTGAAGCTTTCTTT
TRBV15	15	TRBJ2-1	.	.	CATSRVVEIPPEQFF	TGTGCCACCAGCAGAGTTGTGGAGATTCCACCCGAGCAGTTCTTC
TRBV7-2	12	TRBJ2-3	.	.	CASSFVPDTQYF	TGTGCCAGCAGCTTTGTTCCGGATACGCAGTATTTT
TRBV6-5	15	TRBJ2-7	.	TRBD2	CASSKGLAGGYEQYF	TGTGCCAGCAGCAAGGGACTAGCGGGAGGCTACGAGCAGTACTTC
TRBV7-2	15	TRBJ2-1	.	TRBD1	CASSPDRGGHNEQFF	TGTGCCAGCAGCCCTGACAGGGGGGGGCACAATGAGCAGTTCTTC
TRBV29-1	13	TRBJ1-1	.	TRBD1	CSVLDRVGTEAFF	TGCAGCGTTCTTGACAGGGTTGGCACTGAAGCTTTCTTT
TRBV5-1	15	TRBJ2-3	.	TRBD2	CASSPGLAGGDTQYF	TGCGCCAGCAGCCCAGGACTAGCGGGAGGAGATACGCAGTATTTT
TRBV11-1	13	TRBJ2-5	.	.	CASSQGQKETQYF	TGTGCCAGCAGCCAGGGACAAAAAGAGACCCAGTACTTC
TRBV9	16	TRBJ2-2	.	TRBD1	CASSGSGQAWTGELFF	TGTGCCAGCAGCGGAAGTGGACAGGCTTGGACCGGGGAGCTGTTTTTT
TRBV4-3	15	TRBJ2-7	.	TRBD2	CASSRSSGEPGEQYF	TGCGCCAGCAGCCGCAGTAGCGGGGAGCCTGGCGAGCAGTACTTC
TRBV5-1	15	TRBJ1-6	once	TRBD1	CASSSTTGQNSPLHF	TGCGCCAGCAGCTCGACGACAGGGCAAAATTCACCCCTCCACTTT
TRBV5-1	15	TRBJ2-7	once	.	CASSLEQKPSYEQYF	TGCGCCAGCAGCTTGGAACAGAAGCCCTCCTACGAGCAGTACTTC
TRBV6-5	14	TRBJ2-3	.	.	CASSYSRPTDTQYF	TGTGCCAGCAGTTACTCGCGCCCCACAGATACGCAGTATTTT
TRBV7-6	14	TRBJ2-3	.	TRBD2	CASSRLAGVDTQYF	TGTGCCAGCAGTCGACTAGCGGGAGTCGATACGCAGTATTTT
TRBV4-3	15	TRBJ2-3	.	.	CASSQEFGRTDTQYF	TGCGCCAGCAGCCAAGAATTCGGTCGCACAGATACGCAGTATTTT
TRBV19	13	TRBJ1-2	.	TRBD1	CASRPGQLGGYTF	TGTGCCAGTAGGCCGGGACAGCTGGGTGGCTACACCTTC
TRBV10-3	13	TRBJ2-6	.	.	CAISEYGANVLTF	TGTGCCATCAGTGAATATGGGGCCAACGTCCTGACTTTC
TRBV27	15	TRBJ1-4	.	TRBD1	CASSPMGQLNEKLFF	TGTGCCAGCAGTCCAATGGGACAGTTGAATGAAAAACTGTTTTTT
TRBV9	15	TRBJ2-3	.	TRBD2	CASSVRGVGTDTQYF	TGTGCCAGCAGCGTTCGGGGGGTGGGGACAGATACGCAGTATTTT
TRBV11-1	15	TRBJ2-1	.	.	CASNRIRGLGNEQFF	TGTGCCAGCAACAGAATCAGGGGTCTGGGCAATGAGCAGTTCTTC
TRBV2	14	TRBJ2-1	.	TRBD2	CASRPLAGYNEQFF	TGTGCCAGCAGACCACTAGCGGGGTACAATGAGCAGTTCTTC
TRBV2	13	TRBJ2-1	.	TRBD1	CASKPDRGNEQFF	TGTGCCAGCAAACCAGACAGGGGCAATGAGCAGTTCTTC
TRBV20-1	11	TRBJ2-7	.	.	CSAGLAYEQYF	TGCAGTGCGGGCCTCGCCTACGAGCAGTACTTC
TRBV7-9	16	TRBJ1-4	once	.	CASSLIQWATNEKLFF	TGTGCCAGCAGCTTAATACAGTGGGCAACTAATGAAAAACTGTTTTTT
TRBV7-2	15	TRBJ2-3	once	.	CASSLVEGSTDTQYF	TGTGCCAGCAGCTTAGTCGAGGGTAGCACAGATACGCAGTATTTT
TRBV7-8	14	TRBJ1-4	.	TRBD1	CASSLRQGGEKLFF	TGTGCCAGCAGCTTAAGACAGGGAGGAGAAAAACTGTTTTTT
TRBV11-1	15	TRBJ2-3	.	TRBD2	CASSLTSGNPDTQYF	TGTGCCAGCAGCTTAACTAGCGGGAACCCAGATACGCAGTATTTT
TRBV4-2	18	TRBJ1-3	.	.	CASSQDPSLSSSGNTIYF	TGTGCCAGCAGCCAAGATCCTAGTCTATCGAGCTCTGGAAACACCATATATTTT
TRBV6-4	16	TRBJ2-1	.	TRBD2	CASSDRGLAPPDEQFF	TGTGCCAGCAGTGACAGGGGACTAGCCCCCCCAGATGAGCAGTTCTTC
TRBV6-5	13	TRBJ2-5	.	TRBD2	CASSWGGLETQYF	TGTGCCAGCAGTTGGGGGGGTCTAGAGACCCAGTACTTC
TRBV5-4	14	TRBJ1-1	.	.	CASSRDSDKLEAFF	TGTGCCAGCAGCCGTGACAGTGACAAGCTTGAAGCTTTCTTT
TRBV4-1	14	TRBJ2-5	.	.	CASSQTGLVETQYF	TGCGCCAGCAGCCAAACAGGGCTGGTGGAGACCCAGTACTTC
TRBV10-1	14	TRBJ2-7	.	.	CASSATGTPCEQYF	TGCGCCAGCAGTGCCACCGGGACACCCTGCGAGCAGTACTTC
TRBV29-1	12	TRBJ2-5	.	.	CSVDAAGETQYF	TGCAGCGTCGATGCGGCCGGGGAGACCCAGTACTTC
TRBV27	15	TRBJ2-1	.	.	CASSLSEVGYNEQFF	TGTGCCAGCAGTTTAAGCGAGGTTGGGTACAATGAGCAGTTCTTC
TRBV10-3	14	TRBJ2-3	.	TRBD1	CAISKTGVPDTQYF	TGTGCCATCAGCAAGACAGGGGTTCCAGATACGCAGTATTTT
TRBV27	13	TRBJ2-7	.	.	CASSYASAYEQYF	TGTGCCAGCAGTTACGCCAGCGCCTACGAGCAGTACTTC
TRBV7-2	15	TRBJ1-1	.	TRBD1	CASSFGQAGNTEAFF	TGTGCCAGCAGCTTCGGACAGGCAGGGAACACTGAAGCTTTCTTT
TRBV6-6	12	TRBJ1-1	.	.	CASSSTDLGAFF	TGTGCCAGCAGCTCCACTGACTTAGGAGCTTTCTTT
TRBV5-1	19	TRBJ2-5	.	TRBD1	CASSKTPGQGASFQETQYF	TGCGCCAGCAGCAAAACGCCGGGACAGGGGGCCAGTTTTCAAGAGACCCAGTACTTC